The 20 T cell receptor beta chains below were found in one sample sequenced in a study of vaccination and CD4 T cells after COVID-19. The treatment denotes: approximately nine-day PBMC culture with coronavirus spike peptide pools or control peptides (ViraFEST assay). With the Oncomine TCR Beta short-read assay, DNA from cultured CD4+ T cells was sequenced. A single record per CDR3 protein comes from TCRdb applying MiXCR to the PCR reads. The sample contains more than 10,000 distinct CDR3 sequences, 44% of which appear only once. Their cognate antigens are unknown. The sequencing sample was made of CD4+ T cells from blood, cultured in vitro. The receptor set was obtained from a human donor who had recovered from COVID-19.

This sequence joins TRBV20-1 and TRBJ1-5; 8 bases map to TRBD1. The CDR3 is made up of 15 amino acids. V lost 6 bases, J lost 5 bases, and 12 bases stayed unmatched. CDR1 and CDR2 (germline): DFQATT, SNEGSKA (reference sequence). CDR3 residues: CSALVDRGNHQPQHF. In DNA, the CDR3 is TGCAGTGCCCTTGTAGACAGGGGAAACCATCAGCCCCAGCATTTT.

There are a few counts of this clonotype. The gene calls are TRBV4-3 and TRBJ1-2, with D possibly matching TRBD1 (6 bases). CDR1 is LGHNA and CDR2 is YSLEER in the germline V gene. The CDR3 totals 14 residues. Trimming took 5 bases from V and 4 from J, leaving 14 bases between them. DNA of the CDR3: TGCGCCAGCAGCTCGCGGGGGCGAAGCTATGGCTACACCTTC. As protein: CASSSRGRSYGYTF.

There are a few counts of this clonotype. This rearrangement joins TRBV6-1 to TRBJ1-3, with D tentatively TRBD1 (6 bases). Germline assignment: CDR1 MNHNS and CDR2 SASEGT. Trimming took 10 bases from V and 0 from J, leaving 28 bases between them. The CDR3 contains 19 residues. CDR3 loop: CAIPPCGRGKPRSGNTIYF. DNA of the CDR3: TGTGCCATCCCCCCCTGTGGCAGGGGAAAACCCCGCTCTGGAAACACCATATATTTT.

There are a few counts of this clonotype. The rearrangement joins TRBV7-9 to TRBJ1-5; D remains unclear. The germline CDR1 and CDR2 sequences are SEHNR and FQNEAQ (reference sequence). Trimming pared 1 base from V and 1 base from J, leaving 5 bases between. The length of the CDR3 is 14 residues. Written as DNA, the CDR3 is TGTGCCAGCAGCTTAGAACGGAGCAATCAGCCCCAGCATTTT. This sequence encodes CASSLERSNQPQHF.

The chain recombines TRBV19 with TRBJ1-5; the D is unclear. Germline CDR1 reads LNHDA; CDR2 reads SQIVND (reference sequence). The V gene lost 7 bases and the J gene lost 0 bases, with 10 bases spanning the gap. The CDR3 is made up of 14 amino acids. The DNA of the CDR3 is TGTGCCAGTACCCCGGTGAATAGCAATCAGCCCCAGCATTTT. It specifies CASTPVNSNQPQHF. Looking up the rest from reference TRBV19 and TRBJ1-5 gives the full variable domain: DGGITQSPKYLFRKEGQNVTLSCEQNLNHDAMYWYRQDPGQGLRLIYYSQIVNDFQKGDIAEGYSVSREKKESFPLTVTSAQKNPTAFYLCASTPVNSNQPQHFGDGTRLSIL.

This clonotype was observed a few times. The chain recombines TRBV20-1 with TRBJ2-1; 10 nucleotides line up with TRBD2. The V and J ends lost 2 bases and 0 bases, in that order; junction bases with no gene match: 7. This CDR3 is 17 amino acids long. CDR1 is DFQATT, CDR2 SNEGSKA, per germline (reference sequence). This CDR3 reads CSARSSGRAGSYNEQFF. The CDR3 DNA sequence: TGCAGTGCTAGATCCAGCGGGAGGGCCGGCTCCTACAATGAGCAGTTCTTC.

DNA of the CDR3: TGCAGTGCTCCGGACAGGGGCCGGGAGACCCAGTACTTC. This gives the protein CSAPDRGRETQYF. The rearrangement joins TRBV20-1 to TRBJ2-5, with 9 bases fitting TRBD1. Germline V gene sequence: CDR1 DFQATT, CDR2 SNEGSKA (reference sequence). The CDR3 runs to 13 residues. The junction had 6 bases not matched to a gene; V was cut back by 5 bases and J by 5 bases.

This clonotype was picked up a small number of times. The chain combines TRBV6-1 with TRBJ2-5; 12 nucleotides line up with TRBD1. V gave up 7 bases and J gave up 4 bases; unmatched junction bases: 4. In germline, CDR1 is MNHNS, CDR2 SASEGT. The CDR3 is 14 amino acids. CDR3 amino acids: CASNWDRGRETQYF. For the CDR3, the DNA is TGTGCCAGCAATTGGGACAGGGGGCGAGAGACCCAGTACTTC.

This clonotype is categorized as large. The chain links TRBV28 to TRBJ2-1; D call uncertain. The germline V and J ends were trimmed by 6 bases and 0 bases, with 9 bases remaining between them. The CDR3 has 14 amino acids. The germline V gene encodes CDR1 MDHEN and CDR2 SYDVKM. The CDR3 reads CASRVEASYNEQFF. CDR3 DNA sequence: TGTGCCAGCAGGGTCGAAGCCTCCTACAATGAGCAGTTCTTC.

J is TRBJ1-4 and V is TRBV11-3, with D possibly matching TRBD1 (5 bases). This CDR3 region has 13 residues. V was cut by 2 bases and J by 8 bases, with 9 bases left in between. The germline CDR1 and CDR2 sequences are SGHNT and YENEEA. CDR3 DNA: TGTGCCAGCAGCTTAACGCAGGGCGAAAAACTGTTTTTT. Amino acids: CASSLTQGEKLFF. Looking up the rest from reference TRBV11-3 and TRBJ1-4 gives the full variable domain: EAGVVQSPRYKIIEKKQPVAFWCNPISGHNTLYWYLQNLGQGPELLIRYENEEAVDDSQLPKDRFSAERLKGVDSTLKIQPAELGDSAVYLCASSLTQGEKLFFGSGTQLSVL.

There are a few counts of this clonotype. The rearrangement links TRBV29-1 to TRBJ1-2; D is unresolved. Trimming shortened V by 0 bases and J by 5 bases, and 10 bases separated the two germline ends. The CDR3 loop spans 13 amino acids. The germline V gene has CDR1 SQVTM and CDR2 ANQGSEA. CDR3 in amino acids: CSVEEQRGYGYTF. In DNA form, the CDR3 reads TGCAGCGTTGAAGAGCAGCGAGGGTATGGCTACACCTTC.

The CDR3 region is CASSEGWGAYEQYF. Written as DNA, the CDR3 is TGTGCCAGCAGTGAAGGCTGGGGGGCCTACGAGCAGTACTTC. The rearrangement joins TRBV6-1 to TRBJ2-7; D might be TRBD2 (6 bases). With 1 base removed from V and 2 bases from J, the gap between germline ends came to 9 bases. Germline V CDR1 and CDR2: MNHNS, SASEGT. The CDR3 is made up of 14 amino acids.

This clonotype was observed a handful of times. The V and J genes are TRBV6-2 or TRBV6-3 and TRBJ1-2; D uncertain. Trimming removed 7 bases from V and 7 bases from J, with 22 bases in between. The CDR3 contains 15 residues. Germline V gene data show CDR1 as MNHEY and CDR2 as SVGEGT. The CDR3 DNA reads TGTGCCAGCACCCGGGAAAGTCCCGAAATGGGTGGCTACACCTTC. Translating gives CASTRESPEMGGYTF.

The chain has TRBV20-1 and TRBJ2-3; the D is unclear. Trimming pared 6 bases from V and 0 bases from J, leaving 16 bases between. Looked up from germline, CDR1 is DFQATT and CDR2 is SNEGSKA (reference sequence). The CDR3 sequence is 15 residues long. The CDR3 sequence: CSARPPATSTDTQYF. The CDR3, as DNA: TGCAGTGCCCGCCCCCCCGCTACTAGCACAGATACGCAGTATTTT.

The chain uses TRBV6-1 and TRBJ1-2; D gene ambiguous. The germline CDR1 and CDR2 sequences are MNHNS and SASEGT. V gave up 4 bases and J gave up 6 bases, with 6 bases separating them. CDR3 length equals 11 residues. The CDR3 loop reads CASSGPDGYTF. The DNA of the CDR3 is TGTGCCAGCAGTGGCCCCGATGGCTACACCTTC.

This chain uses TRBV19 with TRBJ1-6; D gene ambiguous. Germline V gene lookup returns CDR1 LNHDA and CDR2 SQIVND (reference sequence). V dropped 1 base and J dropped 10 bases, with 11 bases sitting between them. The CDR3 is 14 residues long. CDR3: CASSIVGQESPLHF. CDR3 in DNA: TGTGCCAGTAGTATAGTAGGCCAGGAGTCACCCCTCCACTTT.

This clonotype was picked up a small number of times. CDR3 sequence (DNA): TGTGCCAGCCAGGACCACACAGATACGCAGTATTTT. Protein: CASQDHTDTQYF. The chain is built from TRBV19 and TRBJ2-3; D unresolved. Per germline, CDR1 LNHDA and CDR2 SQIVND (reference sequence). The V end was cut by 9 bases, the J end by 2 bases, with 9 bases between. The CDR3 totals 12 residues.

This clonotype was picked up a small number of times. In nucleotides, the CDR3 is TGTGCCAGCAGCTCGACGAGCGAATATTCACCCCTCCACTTT. Protein: CASSSTSEYSPLHF. This rearrangement joins TRBV7-9 to TRBJ1-6; the D is unclear. V was trimmed by 4 bases and J by 8 bases, leaving 12 bases between them. Germline CDR1 and CDR2: SEHNR and FQNEAQ (reference sequence). This CDR3 contains 14 residues.

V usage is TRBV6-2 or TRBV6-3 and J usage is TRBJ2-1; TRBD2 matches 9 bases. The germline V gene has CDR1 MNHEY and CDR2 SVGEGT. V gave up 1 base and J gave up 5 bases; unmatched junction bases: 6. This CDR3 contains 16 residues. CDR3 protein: CASSYFLAGLNNEQFF. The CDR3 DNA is TGTGCCAGCAGTTACTTCCTAGCGGGATTGAACAATGAGCAGTTCTTC.

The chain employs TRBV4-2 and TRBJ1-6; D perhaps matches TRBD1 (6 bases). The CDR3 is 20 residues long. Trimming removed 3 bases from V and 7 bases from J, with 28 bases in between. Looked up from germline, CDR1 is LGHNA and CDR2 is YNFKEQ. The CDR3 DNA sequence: TGTGCCAGCAGCCAGATCAGGGGTGCCGGGACACCGATCCCGAATTCACCCCTCCACTTT. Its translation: CASSQIRGAGTPIPNSPLHF.